These 26 T cell receptor beta chains share one sample of origin, sequenced in a study of Ad26.COV2.S vaccination and SARS-CoV-2 variants. Sample treatment: over 15 received Ad26.COV2.S at low or high dose, single or two shots; several received placebo; per-sample allocation not given. All samples were drawn on day 63, counting from the first vaccine or placebo injection. Profiled with immunoSEQ multiplex PCR; TCRdb holds only in-frame clones, not every one. The table has about 350,000 clones, more than 85% seen once. Sample: peripheral blood, taken in a trial of Ad26.COV2.S vaccine versus placebo. These receptors were obtained from a person aged 18-60 years who received the Ad26.COV2.S COVID-19 vaccine or a placebo.

The chain couples TRBV2 to TRBJ1-5; 8 positions match TRBD1. The germline V gene encodes CDR1 SNHLY and CDR2 FYNNEI. This CDR3 spans 14 amino acids. After removal of 7 bases from V and 7 bases from J, the junction contained 9 bases not matched to a gene. CDR3 sequence reads: CASKEGTGGQPQHF. DNA for the CDR3: TGTGCCAGCAAGGAGGGAACAGGGGGACAGCCCCAGCATTTT. Full variable domain (missing parts from reference TRBV2 and TRBJ1-5): EPEVTQTPSHQVTQMGQEVILRCVPISNHLYFYWYRQILGQKVEFLVSFYNNEISEKSEIFDDQFSVERPDGSNFTLKIRSTKLEDSAMYFCASKEGTGGQPQHFGDGTRLSIL.

This clone has only one observation. The chain is built from TRBV11-2 and TRBJ1-2, with D perhaps matching TRBD1 (6 bases). CDR1 SGHAT and CDR2 FQNNGV come from the germline V gene. V shed 0 bases and J shed 6 bases, with 8 bases lying between them. The CDR3 has 13 residues. The CDR3 nucleotides read TGTGCCAGCAGCTTAGACGGACAGCATGGCTACACCTTC. Amino acids: CASSLDGQHGYTF.

V gene TRBV5-8 combines with J gene TRBJ1-5, with D possibly TRBD1 on 5 matching bases. CDR3 length: 17 residues. Trimming removed 2 bases at V and 1 base at J, with 16 bases between. Per germline, CDR1 SGHTS and CDR2 YDEGEE. The CDR3: CASSLAEPRTSNQPQHF. The CDR3 coding sequence is TGTGCCAGCAGCTTAGCGGAACCGAGGACAAGCAATCAGCCCCAGCATTTT.

The J gene is TRBJ2-3, the V gene TRBV19; perhaps TRBD2 as D (6 bases). The V end lost 6 bases, the J end lost 8 bases, and 15 bases lay between the germline ends. The germline CDR1 and CDR2 sequences are LNHDA and SQIVND (reference sequence). The length of the CDR3 is 13 residues. The CDR3 sequence: CASRGTSLSTQYF. The CDR3 region has the DNA TGTGCCAGTAGGGGAACTAGCTTGTCTACGCAGTATTTT.

This rearrangement joins TRBV19 to TRBJ2-2; maybe TRBD1 (5 bases). This CDR3 spans 15 amino acids. Germline V gene lookup returns CDR1 LNHDA and CDR2 SQIVND (reference sequence). The V and J ends lost 3 bases and 9 bases respectively, with 17 bases between them. CDR3 sequence (DNA): TGTGCCAGTAGTATTAAAGACAGCCCCAGCAGGGAGCTGTTTTTT. Translating gives CASSIKDSPSRELFF.

The chain uses TRBV5-6 and TRBJ2-7, with unresolved D. The CDR3 is 13 amino acids. Germline V gives CDR1 SGHDT, CDR2 YYEEEE. V was trimmed by 0 bases and J by 4 bases, leaving 8 bases between them. CDR3 DNA sequence: TGTGCCAGCAGCTTGGGCGTTGTATACGAGCAGTACTTC. As protein: CASSLGVVYEQYF.

A note on this clone: Other DNA sequences from this sample encode an identical CDR3 as well. The V call is TRBV6-5, the J call TRBJ1-1; D is possibly TRBD1 (6 bases). Trimming took off 0 bases at V and 7 bases at J, with 9 bases between the two ends. The CDR3 sequence is 13 residues long. Looked up from germline, CDR1 is MNHEY and CDR2 is SVGAGI. The CDR3: CASSYSRGSEAFF. CDR3 bases: TGTGCCAGCAGTTACTCAAGGGGGAGTGAAGCTTTCTTT.

The CDR3 reads CASSLITGGTNNEQFF. The CDR3 DNA reads as TGTGCCAGCAGTTTGATTACGGGAGGGACTAACAATGAGCAGTTCTTC. The J gene is TRBJ2-1, the V gene TRBV28; 8 bases match TRBD2. The CDR3 has 16 residues. The trim removed 3 bases at V and 5 bases at J, leaving 9 bases unmatched. Per the germline V gene, CDR1 is MDHEN and CDR2 is SYDVKM.

J is TRBJ2-1 and V is TRBV6-5; D perhaps matches TRBD1 (6 bases). CDR1 and CDR2 from the germline V gene are MNHEY and SVGAGI. The CDR3 length is 14 residues. The V end was cut by 6 bases, the J end by 0 bases, with 9 bases between. CDR3 in DNA: TGTGCCAGCAGCGACAGGAACTCCTACAATGAGCAGTTCTTC. Translation: CASSDRNSYNEQFF.

This clone was observed once. The V and J genes are TRBV18 and TRBJ2-1; a weak D match, TRBD1 (5 bases). V lost 4 bases and J 7 bases, leaving 11 bases between the germline ends. The CDR3 has 13 amino acids. CDR1 and CDR2 from the germline V gene are KGHSH and LQKENI. CDR3 DNA: TGTGCCAGCTCACACGACAGAGTAAATGAGCAGTTCTTC. Amino acids: CASSHDRVNEQFF. The whole variable domain, filled in from reference TRBV18 and TRBJ2-1, reads NAGVMQNPRHLVRRRGQEARLRCSPMKGHSHVYWYRQLPEEGLKFMVYLQKENIIDESGMPKERFSAEFPKEGPSILRIQQVVRGDSAAYFCASSHDRVNEQFFGPGTRLTVL.

This chain links TRBV12-3 or TRBV12-4 with TRBJ1-2; tentative D call: TRBD1 (5 bases). V shed 6 bases and J shed 5 bases, with 13 bases lying between them. This CDR3 comprises 13 residues. CDR3 in amino acids: CASSGLGRYGYTF. CDR3 in DNA: TGTGCCAGCAGCGGACTGGGGCGGTATGGCTACACCTTC.

This clone came up once. The CDR3 DNA is TGTGCCATCTGTGGGACACATTTGAACACTGAAGCTTTCTTT. Amino acid sequence: CAICGTHLNTEAFF. V usage is TRBV10-3 and J usage is TRBJ1-1, with D possibly being TRBD1 (6 bases). Deletions cut 8 bases from V and 0 bases from J, with 13 bases between. CDR1 is ENHRY, CDR2 SYGVKD, per germline. The CDR3 extends over 14 amino acids.

The V call is TRBV10-1, the J call TRBJ2-2; 8 bases are shared with TRBD1. V shed 0 bases, J shed 7 bases, and the junction held 4 bases outside the gene matches. Germline V lookup: CDR1 WNHNN, CDR2 SYGVQD (reference sequence). The CDR3 has 15 residues. CDR3 amino acids: CASSESTGVNGELFF. CDR3 coding DNA: TGCGCCAGCAGTGAGTCGACAGGGGTGAACGGGGAGCTGTTTTTT.

Concerning this clone itself: At the DNA level, this CDR3 is encoded by other sequences in the same sample as well. The chain carries TRBV18 and TRBJ2-5; 7 bases fit TRBD2. The CDR3 runs to 14 residues. The trim removed 3 bases at V and 2 bases at J, leaving 3 bases unmatched. Germline V gene data show CDR1 as KGHSH and CDR2 as LQKENI. CDR3 amino acids: CASSPRTSQETQYF. The CDR3 coding sequence is TGTGCCAGCTCACCCCGGACTAGTCAAGAGACCCAGTACTTC.

The chain links TRBV5-8 to TRBJ1-1; tentatively, D is TRBD1 (6 bases). The CDR3 runs to 11 residues. CDR1 SGHTS and CDR2 YDEGEE come from the germline V gene. The CDR3: CSGQRNTEAFF. DNA of the CDR3: TGTTCGGGACAACGGAACACTGAAGCTTTCTTT.

The gene calls are TRBV2 and TRBJ2-7, with D maybe TRBD1 (6 bases). The V gene lost 5 bases and the J gene lost 7 bases, with 21 bases spanning the gap. This CDR3 contains 15 residues. CDR1 and CDR2 from the germline V gene are SNHLY and FYNNEI. This CDR3 is CASSPIMDSPFEQYF. As DNA, the CDR3 is TGTGCCAGCAGTCCCATCATGGACAGTCCGTTTGAGCAGTACTTC.

This clone came up once. V gene TRBV12-5 combines with J gene TRBJ2-5; 9 bases map to TRBD1. The CDR3 length is 17 residues. Germline V gene sequence: CDR1 LGHNT, CDR2 FRNRAP. With V trimmed by 2 bases and J by 1 base, 8 bases remained unmatched. Here the CDR3 DNA reads TGTGCTAGTGGTTTGTCGGGGGACAGGGCTCTCCAAGAGACCCAGTACTTC. It encodes CASGLSGDRALQETQYF.

The CDR3 reads CASRYSSGNTIYF. CDR3 nucleotides: TGCGCCAGCAGGTACAGCTCTGGAAACACCATATATTTT. The chain couples TRBV5-1 to TRBJ1-3; D call uncertain. Germline lookup yields CDR1 SGHRS and CDR2 YFSETQ. V was trimmed by 5 bases and J by 0 bases, leaving 6 bases between them. The length of the CDR3 is 13 residues.

This sequence joins TRBV18 and TRBJ2-7; the D gene is possibly TRBD1 (6 bases). This CDR3 is 15 amino acids long. The germline V and J ends were trimmed by 3 bases and 2 bases, with 14 bases remaining between them. Germline CDR1 KGHSH, CDR2 LQKENI. The CDR3 region has the DNA TGTGCCAGCTCACCGTCCGGACAGCCCACCTACGAGCAGTACTTC. Protein product: CASSPSGQPTYEQYF.

The V gene is TRBV6-2 or TRBV6-3, the J gene TRBJ2-2; 11 bases align to TRBD1. V dropped 4 bases and J dropped 2; count of bases not matched to a gene: 6. The CDR3 is 17 amino acids. The germline gives CDR1 MNHEY, CDR2 SVGEGT. CDR3 bases: TGTGCCAGCAGTTCCACCCGGACAGGGGGCAACACCGGGGAGCTGTTTTTT. It specifies CASSSTRTGGNTGELFF.

This chain uses TRBV7-2 with TRBJ2-7, with 13 bases fitting TRBD2. The CDR3 runs 18 residues. Germline lookup yields CDR1 SGHTA and CDR2 FQGNSA. Losses at the gene ends were 2 bases for V and 2 bases for J; bases not matched to a gene: 9. The CDR3 sequence is CASSLIGLAGVSPYEQYF. CDR3 coding DNA: TGTGCCAGCAGCTTAATTGGACTAGCGGGAGTCTCTCCCTACGAGCAGTACTTC.

The V call is TRBV10-3, the J call TRBJ1-2; D remains unclear. V was cut by 0 bases and J by 4 bases, with 12 bases left in between. Germline CDR1 and CDR2: ENHRY and SYGVKD. This CDR3 is built from 15 residues. CDR3 amino acids: CAISESVAPAYGYTF. The CDR3 bases are TGTGCCATCAGTGAGTCTGTGGCCCCGGCCTATGGCTACACCTTC.

This clone came up a few times. The chain combines TRBV4-3 with TRBJ1-1, with a tentative D call TRBD1 (5 bases). Germline V lookup: CDR1 LGHNA, CDR2 YSLEER. Trimming left V 6 bases short and J 1 base short, with 15 bases between. This CDR3 is 15 amino acids long. In DNA form, the CDR3 reads TGCGCCAGCAGAGCACTACAGGAGACGAACACTGAAGCTTTCTTT. This gives the protein CASRALQETNTEAFF.

The chain links TRBV4-2 to TRBJ1-3; the D is unclear. Trimming cost V 0 bases and J 1 base, with 4 bases left between them. Germline loops: CDR1 LGHNA, CDR2 YNFKEQ. The CDR3 runs to 14 residues. This chain's CDR3 is CASSQDRSGNTIYF. The CDR3 DNA sequence: TGTGCCAGCAGCCAAGATCGGTCTGGAAACACCATATATTTT.

The chain employs TRBV6-5 and TRBJ1-1, with 9 bases that match TRBD1. This CDR3 has 14 residues. Germline V CDR1 and CDR2: MNHEY, SVGAGI. Losses at the gene ends were 2 bases for V and 6 bases for J; bases not matched to a gene: 4. The CDR3 loop is CASSYDRGGSEAFF. The CDR3 DNA is TGTGCCAGCAGTTACGACAGGGGGGGCTCTGAAGCTTTCTTT.

This chain links TRBV28 with TRBJ1-2; 7 positions match TRBD1. This CDR3 is built from 14 residues. V shed 7 bases, J shed 5 bases, and the junction held 10 bases outside the gene matches. The germline V gene has CDR1 MDHEN and CDR2 SYDVKM. This CDR3 is CASTLGQDGYGYTF. The CDR3 DNA reads TGTGCCAGCACCCTAGGACAGGACGGGTATGGCTACACCTTC.